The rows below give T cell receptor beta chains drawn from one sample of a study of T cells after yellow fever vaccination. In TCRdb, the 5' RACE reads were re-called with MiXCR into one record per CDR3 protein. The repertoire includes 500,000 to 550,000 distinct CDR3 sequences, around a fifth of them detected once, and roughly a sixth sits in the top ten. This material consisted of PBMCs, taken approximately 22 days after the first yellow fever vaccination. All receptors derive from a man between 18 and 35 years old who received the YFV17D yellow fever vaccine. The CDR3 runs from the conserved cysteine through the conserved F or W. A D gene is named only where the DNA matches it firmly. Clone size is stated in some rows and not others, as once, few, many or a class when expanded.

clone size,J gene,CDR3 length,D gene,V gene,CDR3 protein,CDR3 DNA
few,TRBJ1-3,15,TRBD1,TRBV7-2,CASSPQTGVGNTIYF,TGTGCCAGCAGCCCGCAGACAGGGGTGGGAAACACCATATATTTT
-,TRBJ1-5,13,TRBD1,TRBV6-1,CASTETGVQPQHF,TGTGCCAGCACAGAGACAGGGGTCCAGCCCCAGCATTTT
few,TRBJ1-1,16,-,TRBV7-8,CASSPNLISLNTEAFF,TGTGCCAGCAGCCCAAATTTAATAAGCCTGAACACTGAAGCTTTCTTT
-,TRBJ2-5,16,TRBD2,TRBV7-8,CASRTVPSSGQETQYF,TGTGCCAGCCGGACCGTCCCCTCTAGCGGACAAGAGACCCAGTACTTC
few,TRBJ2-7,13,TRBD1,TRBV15,CATQGRQGLEQYF,TGTGCCACCCAAGGGAGACAGGGGTTGGAGCAGTACTTC
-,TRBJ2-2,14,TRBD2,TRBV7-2,CAIRGTMNTGELFF,TGTGCCATTCGCGGGACTATGAACACCGGGGAGCTGTTTTTT
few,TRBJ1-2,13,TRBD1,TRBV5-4,CASSATGSEGYTF,TGTGCCAGCAGCGCGACAGGGTCGGAGGGCTACACCTTC
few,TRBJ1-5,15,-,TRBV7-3,CASSLRGGGDQPQHF,TGTGCCAGCAGCTTAAGGGGCGGGGGCGATCAGCCCCAGCATTTT
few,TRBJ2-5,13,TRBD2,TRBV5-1,CASASGTLETQYF,TGCGCCAGCGCTAGCGGGACTTTGGAGACCCAGTACTTC
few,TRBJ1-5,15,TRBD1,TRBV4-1,CASSQGGGAGQPQHF,TGCGCCAGCAGCCAAGGAGGGGGCGCTGGACAGCCCCAGCATTTT
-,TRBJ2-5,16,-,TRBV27,CASSLIKGFGKETQYF,TGTGCCAGCAGTCTCATCAAGGGATTCGGAAAAGAGACCCAGTACTTC
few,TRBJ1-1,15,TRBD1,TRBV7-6,CASSLEGTANTEAFF,TGTGCCAGCAGCTTAGAAGGGACAGCCAACACTGAAGCTTTCTTT
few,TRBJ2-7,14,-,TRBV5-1,CASGPRDMNYEQYF,TGCGCCAGCGGACCGCGGGACATGAATTACGAGCAGTACTTC
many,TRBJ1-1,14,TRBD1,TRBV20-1,CSALTTGGNTEAFF,TGCAGTGCCTTAACGACAGGGGGTAACACTGAAGCTTTCTTT
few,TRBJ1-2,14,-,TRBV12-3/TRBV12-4,CASSLAGASDGYTF,TGTGCCAGCAGTTTAGCGGGGGCGTCTGATGGCTACACCTTC
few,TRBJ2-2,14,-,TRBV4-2,CASSQGASTGELFF,TGTGCCAGCAGCCAAGGGGCGAGCACCGGGGAGCTGTTTTTT
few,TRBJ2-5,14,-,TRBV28,CASRPRGAKETQYF,TGTGCCAGCAGACCCCGGGGGGCTAAAGAGACCCAGTACTTC
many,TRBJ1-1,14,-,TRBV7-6,CASSLTTGSTEAFF,TGTGCCAGCAGCTTAACAACGGGGAGCACTGAAGCTTTCTTT
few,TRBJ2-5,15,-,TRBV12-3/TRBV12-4,CASSPGWRGQETQYF,TGTGCCAGCAGCCCAGGGTGGCGTGGCCAAGAGACCCAGTACTTC
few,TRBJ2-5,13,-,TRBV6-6,CASTRRVQETQYF,TGTGCCAGCACCCGCAGGGTACAAGAGACCCAGTACTTC
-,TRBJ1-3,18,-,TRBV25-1,CASSEELFSSLSGNTIYF,TGTGCCAGCAGTGAAGAGCTATTCTCCTCACTCTCTGGAAACACCATATATTTT
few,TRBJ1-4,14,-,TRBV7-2,CASSRSVPNEKLFF,TGTGCCAGCAGCCGAAGTGTACCTAATGAAAAACTGTTTTTT
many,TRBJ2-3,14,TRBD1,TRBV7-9,CASSPGTATDTQYF,TGTGCCAGCAGCCCCGGGACAGCCACAGATACGCAGTATTTT
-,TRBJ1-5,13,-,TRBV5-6,CASSWSSNQPQHF,TGTGCCAGCAGTTGGTCGAGCAATCAGCCCCAGCATTTT
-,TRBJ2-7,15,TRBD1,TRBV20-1,CSARVLGGVLYEQYF,TGCAGTGCTAGAGTACTAGGGGGCGTCTTATACGAGCAGTACTTC
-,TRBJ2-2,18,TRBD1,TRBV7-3,CASSPRFRDRGTTGELFF,TGTGCCAGCAGCCCTCGCTTCCGGGACAGAGGGACCACCGGGGAGCTGTTTTTT
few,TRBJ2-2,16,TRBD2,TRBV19,CASGLAGNVDTGELFF,TGTGCCAGCGGACTAGCGGGGAACGTCGACACCGGGGAGCTGTTTTTT
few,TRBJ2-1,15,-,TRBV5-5,CASSLSQGGYNEQFF,TGTGCCAGCAGCTTGTCGCAGGGAGGCTACAATGAGCAGTTCTTC